This TCR beta chain is from a study of T cells after yellow fever vaccination. TCRdb independently ran MiXCR on the 5' RACE reads; one entry per CDR3 protein. The sample has a few hundred thousand distinct CDR3 sequences, roughly 11% seen once. The source material was PBMCs, sampled on the day of the first yellow fever vaccination. The origin of this receptor is a man aged 18 to 30 who received the YFV17D yellow fever vaccine.

The chain's CDR3 is CSVGPGIDQQYV. CDR3 in DNA: TGCAGCGTTGGCCCAGGGATCGACCAGCAGTACGTC. The gene calls are TRBV29-1 and TRBJ2-7; D might be TRBD1 (5 bases). Germline V gives CDR1 SQVTM, CDR2 ANQGSEA. Trimming removed 4 bases from V and 8 bases from J, with 15 bases in between. The CDR3 contains 12 residues.